This is a list of T cell receptor beta chains from one sample in a study of beta chain features in type 1 diabetes. Assay: immunoSEQ multiplex PCR; the TCRdb copy retains only in-frame clones and omits some. The sample consists of roughly 300,000 clones, about a tenth of them appearing once. Sequencing used central memory CD4+ T cells from blood. The receptors were sampled from a young man with type 1 diabetes. CDR3s include the opening cysteine and the closing phenylalanine or tryptophan. Each record gives: clone size, D gene, V gene, J gene, CDR3 protein, CDR3 DNA. The D gene is left open where the match is weak. Clone size is shown for a subset of rows, as once, few, many or a class of expanded clone.

clone_size: few; d_call: TRBD1; v_call: TRBV7-6; j_call: TRBJ2-6; cdr3_aa: CASSPGQGLGANVLTF; cdr3_nt: TGTGCCAGCAGCCCTGGACAGGGGCTAGGGGCCAACGTCCTGACTTTC
clone_size: -; d_call: -; v_call: TRBV6-6; j_call: TRBJ1-6; cdr3_aa: CASSSVGGLNSPLHF; cdr3_nt: TGTGCCAGCAGCTCAGTGGGGGGGCTGAATTCACCCCTCCACTTT
clone_size: few; d_call: -; v_call: TRBV18; j_call: TRBJ2-1; cdr3_aa: CASSPRAQYNEQFF; cdr3_nt: TGTGCCAGCTCCCCTCGGGCACAGTACAATGAGCAGTTCTTC
clone_size: -; d_call: TRBD1; v_call: TRBV6-5; j_call: TRBJ1-2; cdr3_aa: CASSYSPGQGGYGYTF; cdr3_nt: TGTGCCAGCAGTTACTCCCCCGGACAGGGCGGCTATGGCTACACCTTC
clone_size: -; d_call: TRBD1; v_call: TRBV7-2; j_call: TRBJ1-5; cdr3_aa: CASSWTGDQPQHF; cdr3_nt: TGTGCCAGCAGCTGGACAGGGGATCAGCCCCAGCATTTT
clone_size: -; d_call: TRBD1; v_call: TRBV27; j_call: TRBJ2-7; cdr3_aa: CASSETGGGYEQYF; cdr3_nt: TGTGCCAGCAGTGAGACAGGGGGTGGTTACGAGCAGTACTTC
clone_size: many; d_call: -; v_call: TRBV7-9; j_call: TRBJ2-3; cdr3_aa: CASSLSGPDTQYF; cdr3_nt: TGTGCCAGCAGCTTAAGCGGTCCAGATACGCAGTATTTT
clone_size: -; d_call: -; v_call: TRBV28; j_call: TRBJ2-2; cdr3_aa: CASSLTGELFF; cdr3_nt: TGTGCCAGCAGTTTAACCGGGGAGCTGTTTTTT
clone_size: -; d_call: -; v_call: TRBV7-2; j_call: TRBJ2-7; cdr3_aa: CASSAEIMGESYEQYF; cdr3_nt: TGTGCCAGCAGCGCGGAGATCATGGGTGAATCCTACGAGCAGTACTTC
clone_size: few; d_call: -; v_call: TRBV30; j_call: TRBJ2-4; cdr3_aa: CAWSRVGGNIQYF; cdr3_nt: TGTGCCTGGAGTCGAGTTGGGGGTAACATTCAGTACTTC
clone_size: -; d_call: TRBD1; v_call: TRBV4-3; j_call: TRBJ2-5; cdr3_aa: CASSQETGGWETQYF; cdr3_nt: TGCGCCAGCAGCCAAGAGACAGGGGGCTGGGAGACCCAGTACTTC
clone_size: few; d_call: -; v_call: TRBV21-1; j_call: TRBJ2-1; cdr3_aa: CASSAHTGLKNEQFF; cdr3_nt: TGTGCCAGCAGCGCCCACACAGGGCTCAAGAATGAGCAGTTCTTC
clone_size: -; d_call: -; v_call: TRBV7-2; j_call: TRBJ2-4; cdr3_aa: CASSLGVQGIQYF; cdr3_nt: TGTGCCAGCAGCTTAGGAGTTCAGGGCATTCAGTACTTC
clone_size: few; d_call: -; v_call: TRBV5-1; j_call: TRBJ2-7; cdr3_aa: CASSLVAPPGGEQYF; cdr3_nt: TGCGCCAGCAGCTTGGTCGCCCCGCCTGGTGGCGAGCAGTACTTC
clone_size: -; d_call: -; v_call: TRBV30; j_call: TRBJ2-5; cdr3_aa: CAWSVDGAETQYF; cdr3_nt: TGTGCCTGGAGTGTAGACGGGGCTGAGACCCAGTACTTC
clone_size: -; d_call: -; v_call: TRBV9; j_call: TRBJ1-1; cdr3_aa: CASSPHGRNTEAFF; cdr3_nt: TGTGCCAGCAGCCCCCATGGCAGGAACACTGAAGCTTTCTTT
clone_size: few; d_call: TRBD2; v_call: TRBV7-2; j_call: TRBJ2-5; cdr3_aa: CASSLRRLAVQETQYF; cdr3_nt: TGTGCCAGCAGCTTAAGGCGTCTAGCGGTCCAAGAGACCCAGTACTTC
clone_size: -; d_call: -; v_call: TRBV30; j_call: TRBJ1-4; cdr3_aa: CAWSRPNEKLFF; cdr3_nt: TGTGCCTGGAGTAGGCCTAATGAAAAACTGTTTTTT
clone_size: few; d_call: -; v_call: TRBV28; j_call: TRBJ1-6; cdr3_aa: CASSLAAAPHNSPLHF; cdr3_nt: TGTGCCAGCAGTCTGGCAGCGGCCCCGCATAATTCACCCCTCCACTTT
clone_size: few; d_call: -; v_call: TRBV2; j_call: TRBJ1-1; cdr3_aa: CASSDQGVANTEAFF; cdr3_nt: TGTGCCAGCAGTGATCAAGGGGTGGCGAACACTGAAGCTTTCTTT
clone_size: -; d_call: -; v_call: TRBV18; j_call: TRBJ2-7; cdr3_aa: CASSPTSATYEQYF; cdr3_nt: TGTGCCAGCTCACCCACCTCAGCTACCTACGAGCAGTACTTC
clone_size: -; d_call: -; v_call: TRBV19; j_call: TRBJ2-5; cdr3_aa: CASSIEGFGNQETQYF; cdr3_nt: TGTGCCAGTAGTATTGAAGGGTTTGGGAACCAAGAGACCCAGTACTTC
clone_size: few; d_call: TRBD2; v_call: TRBV2; j_call: TRBJ2-5; cdr3_aa: CASRATSGGQETQYF; cdr3_nt: TGTGCCAGCAGAGCAACTAGCGGGGGCCAAGAGACCCAGTACTTC
clone_size: few; d_call: -; v_call: TRBV5-4; j_call: TRBJ2-3; cdr3_aa: CASALGQSTDTQYF; cdr3_nt: TGTGCCAGCGCCCTAGGACAAAGCACAGATACGCAGTATTTT
clone_size: few; d_call: -; v_call: TRBV5-6; j_call: TRBJ2-7; cdr3_aa: CASSLDPSTGQYF; cdr3_nt: TGTGCCAGCAGCTTGGATCCAAGTACGGGGCAGTACTTC
clone_size: few; d_call: TRBD2; v_call: TRBV10-3; j_call: TRBJ2-1; cdr3_aa: CAIRPGLAGGPGYNEQFF; cdr3_nt: TGTGCCATCAGACCCGGACTAGCGGGGGGGCCTGGTTACAATGAGCAGTTCTTC
clone_size: -; d_call: TRBD2; v_call: TRBV7-2; j_call: TRBJ2-5; cdr3_aa: CASSSGLAGRETQYF; cdr3_nt: TGTGCCAGCAGCTCGGGACTAGCGGGGAGGGAGACCCAGTACTTC
clone_size: -; d_call: -; v_call: TRBV11-3; j_call: TRBJ2-3; cdr3_aa: CASSLVGGANTQYF; cdr3_nt: TGTGCCAGCAGCTTAGTTGGAGGGGCGAATACGCAGTATTTT
clone_size: few; d_call: -; v_call: TRBV7-8; j_call: TRBJ2-3; cdr3_aa: CASSLDPADTQYF; cdr3_nt: TGTGCCAGCAGCTTAGATCCGGCAGATACGCAGTATTTT
clone_size: many; d_call: TRBD2; v_call: TRBV2; j_call: TRBJ2-3; cdr3_aa: CASSASGGARGTDTQYF; cdr3_nt: TGTGCCAGCAGTGCTAGCGGGGGGGCCCGTGGCACAGATACGCAGTATTTT
clone_size: -; d_call: -; v_call: TRBV2; j_call: TRBJ2-1; cdr3_aa: CASSEAGEQFF; cdr3_nt: TGTGCCAGCAGTGAAGCTGGTGAGCAGTTCTTC
clone_size: -; d_call: -; v_call: TRBV4-3; j_call: TRBJ2-1; cdr3_aa: CASSQEGRDNEQFF; cdr3_nt: TGCGCCAGCAGCCAAGAGGGCCGCGACAATGAGCAGTTCTTC
clone_size: few; d_call: TRBD1; v_call: TRBV29-1; j_call: TRBJ1-2; cdr3_aa: CSVEGRGRAYGYTF; cdr3_nt: TGCAGCGTTGAAGGCAGGGGGCGAGCCTATGGCTACACCTTC
clone_size: -; d_call: -; v_call: TRBV5-4; j_call: TRBJ2-3; cdr3_aa: CAQQLNPTQGDTQYF; cdr3_nt: TGTGCCCAGCAGCTGAACCCAACCCAGGGAGATACGCAGTATTTT
clone_size: -; d_call: TRBD1; v_call: TRBV7-9; j_call: TRBJ2-7; cdr3_aa: CASSLWDRGYSYEQYF; cdr3_nt: TGTGCCAGCAGCCTATGGGACAGGGGATACTCCTACGAGCAGTACTTC
clone_size: -; d_call: -; v_call: TRBV23-1; j_call: TRBJ2-7; cdr3_aa: CASSQSEGLGEQYF; cdr3_nt: TGCGCCAGCAGTCAATCGGAGGGTCTCGGCGAGCAGTACTTC
clone_size: few; d_call: -; v_call: TRBV6-5; j_call: TRBJ2-6; cdr3_aa: CASSPTPSGANVLTF; cdr3_nt: TGTGCCAGCAGCCCGACACCCTCTGGGGCCAACGTCCTGACTTTC
clone_size: -; d_call: -; v_call: TRBV7-9; j_call: TRBJ2-1; cdr3_aa: CASSLRQGSYNEQFF; cdr3_nt: TGTGCCAGCAGCCTCAGGCAGGGCTCCTACAATGAGCAGTTCTTC
clone_size: few; d_call: -; v_call: TRBV10-3; j_call: TRBJ1-1; cdr3_aa: CAISGQNTEAFF; cdr3_nt: TGTGCCATCAGTGGACAGAACACTGAAGCTTTCTTT
clone_size: -; d_call: -; v_call: TRBV20-1; j_call: TRBJ1-4; cdr3_aa: CSAWAVEKLFF; cdr3_nt: TGCAGTGCTTGGGCCGTTGAAAAACTGTTTTTT
clone_size: -; d_call: -; v_call: TRBV23-1; j_call: TRBJ1-5; cdr3_aa: CASSQRLIYNQPQHF; cdr3_nt: TGCGCCAGCAGTCAACGACTAATTTACAATCAGCCCCAGCATTTT
clone_size: many; d_call: -; v_call: TRBV6-1; j_call: TRBJ2-3; cdr3_aa: CASSQTDTQYF; cdr3_nt: TGTGCCAGCAGTCAGACAGATACGCAGTATTTT
clone_size: few; d_call: -; v_call: TRBV18; j_call: TRBJ1-6; cdr3_aa: CASCETGKNSPLHF; cdr3_nt: TGTGCCAGCTGTGAAACAGGGAAAAATTCACCCCTCCACTTT
clone_size: -; d_call: TRBD1; v_call: TRBV29-1; j_call: TRBJ2-5; cdr3_aa: CSAPDPGQGNQETQYF; cdr3_nt: TGCAGCGCTCCGGACCCGGGACAGGGGAACCAAGAGACCCAGTACTTC
clone_size: many; d_call: -; v_call: TRBV28; j_call: TRBJ1-6; cdr3_aa: CASSHRDNSPLHF; cdr3_nt: TGTGCCAGCAGTCACAGGGATAATTCACCCCTCCACTTT
clone_size: -; d_call: -; v_call: TRBV4-3; j_call: TRBJ2-3; cdr3_aa: CASSPSPPHRTDTQYF; cdr3_nt: TGCGCCAGCAGCCCCAGCCCCCCTCACAGGACAGATACGCAGTATTTT
clone_size: few; d_call: TRBD2; v_call: TRBV7-6; j_call: TRBJ2-1; cdr3_aa: CASSSSPAGGNNEQFF; cdr3_nt: TGTGCCAGCAGTTCCAGTCCAGCGGGGGGTAACAATGAGCAGTTCTTC
clone_size: -; d_call: TRBD1; v_call: TRBV27; j_call: TRBJ1-5; cdr3_aa: CASRGTGGGQPQHF; cdr3_nt: TGTGCCAGCAGGGGGACAGGGGGCGGTCAGCCCCAGCATTTT
clone_size: few; d_call: -; v_call: TRBV6-6; j_call: TRBJ1-1; cdr3_aa: CASSYGAGPEAFF; cdr3_nt: TGTGCCAGCAGTTATGGGGCAGGCCCTGAAGCTTTCTTT
clone_size: few; d_call: -; v_call: TRBV29-1; j_call: TRBJ2-6; cdr3_aa: CSVVGSGANVLTF; cdr3_nt: TGCAGCGTTGTTGGGTCCGGGGCCAACGTCCTGACTTTC
clone_size: few; d_call: TRBD2; v_call: TRBV29-1; j_call: TRBJ2-5; cdr3_aa: CSVEKGTSGRETQYF; cdr3_nt: TGCAGCGTTGAAAAGGGGACTAGCGGGAGGGAGACCCAGTACTTC
clone_size: many; d_call: TRBD2; v_call: TRBV7-2; j_call: TRBJ2-5; cdr3_aa: CASSPMRGGQETQYF; cdr3_nt: TGTGCCAGCAGCCCAATGCGGGGGGGCCAAGAGACCCAGTACTTC
clone_size: few; d_call: -; v_call: TRBV2; j_call: TRBJ1-5; cdr3_aa: CASSEADHRGNQPQHF; cdr3_nt: TGTGCCAGCAGTGAAGCGGATCATAGGGGCAATCAGCCCCAGCATTTT
clone_size: -; d_call: -; v_call: TRBV29-1; j_call: TRBJ2-3; cdr3_aa: CSVEGANTDTQYF; cdr3_nt: TGCAGCGTTGAAGGCGCGAACACAGATACGCAGTATTTT
clone_size: few; d_call: -; v_call: TRBV2; j_call: TRBJ2-3; cdr3_aa: CASSAGTAQADTQYF; cdr3_nt: TGTGCCAGCAGTGCCGGGACCGCGCAGGCGGATACGCAGTATTTT